This T cell receptor (beta chain) is from a study of shared clonotypes between healthy human individuals. The method was immunoSEQ multiplex PCR; TCRdb's version includes in-frame clones alone and lacks a portion of them. The sample has a few hundred thousand clones, around 97% seen once. Comment on this clone: The sample holds other DNA sequences that translate to the same CDR3.

Trimming removed 2 bases from V and 1 base from J, with 5 bases in between. The germline V gene has CDR1 LNHDA and CDR2 SQIVND (reference sequence). The CDR3 extends over 14 amino acids. The chain is built from TRBV19 and TRBJ2-2; D is uncertain. Sequencing input: naive CD4+ T cells sorted from blood. The subset is: CD45RA+ positively selected. This clonotype was sampled from a woman in her 30s in good health. CDR3 region: CASSILQNTGELFF. CDR3 in DNA: TGTGCCAGTAGTATACTGCAGAACACCGGGGAGCTGTTTTTT. Full variable domain (remainder filled in from reference TRBV19 and TRBJ2-2): DGGITQSPKYLFRKEGQNVTLSCEQNLNHDAMYWYRQDPGQGLRLIYYSQIVNDFQKGDIAEGYSVSREKKESFPLTVTSAQKNPTAFYLCASSILQNTGELFFGEGSRLTVL.